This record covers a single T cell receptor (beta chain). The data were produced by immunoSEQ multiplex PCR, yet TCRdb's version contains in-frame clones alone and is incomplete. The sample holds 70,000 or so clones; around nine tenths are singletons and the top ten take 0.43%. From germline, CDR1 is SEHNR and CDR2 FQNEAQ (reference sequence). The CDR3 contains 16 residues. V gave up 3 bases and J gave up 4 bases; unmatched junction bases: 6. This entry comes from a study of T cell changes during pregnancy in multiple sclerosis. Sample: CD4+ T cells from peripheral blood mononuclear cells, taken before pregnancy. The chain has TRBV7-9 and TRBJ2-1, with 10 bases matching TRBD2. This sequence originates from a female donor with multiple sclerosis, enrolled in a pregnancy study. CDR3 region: CASSFDRGLAYNEQFF. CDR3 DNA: TGTGCCAGCAGCTTCGATCGGGGACTAGCGTACAATGAGCAGTTCTTC.